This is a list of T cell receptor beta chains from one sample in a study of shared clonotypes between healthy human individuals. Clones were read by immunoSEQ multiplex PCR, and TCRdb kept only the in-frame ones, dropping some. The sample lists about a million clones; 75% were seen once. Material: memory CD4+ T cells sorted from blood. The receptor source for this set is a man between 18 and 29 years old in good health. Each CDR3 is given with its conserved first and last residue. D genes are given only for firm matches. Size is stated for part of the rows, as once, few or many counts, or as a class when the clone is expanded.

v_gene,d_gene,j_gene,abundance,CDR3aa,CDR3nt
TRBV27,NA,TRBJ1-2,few,CASSLGRNYGYTF,TGTGCCAGCAGTTTAGGCAGAAACTATGGCTACACCTTC
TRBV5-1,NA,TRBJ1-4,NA,CASSLSGATNEKLFF,TGCGCCAGCAGCCTAAGTGGTGCAACTAATGAAAAACTGTTTTTT
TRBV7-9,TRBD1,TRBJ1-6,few,CASRSGQGNNSPLHF,TGTGCCAGCAGGTCCGGACAGGGTAATAATTCACCCCTCCACTTT
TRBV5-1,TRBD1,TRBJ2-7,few,CASSLQGTPTYEQYF,TGCGCCAGCAGCTTACAGGGGACACCTACCTACGAGCAGTACTTC
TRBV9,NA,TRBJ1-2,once,CASSVLGTGYGYTF,TGTGCCAGCAGCGTACTGGGTACCGGCTATGGCTACACCTTC
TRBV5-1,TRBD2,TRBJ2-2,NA,CASSLYPGGGTGELFF,TGCGCCAGCAGCTTGTATCCGGGAGGTGGGACCGGGGAGCTGTTTTTT
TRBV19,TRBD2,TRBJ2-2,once,CASSTGIAGLNTGELFF,TGTGCCAGTAGTACGGGGATAGCGGGCCTGAACACCGGGGAGCTGTTTTTT
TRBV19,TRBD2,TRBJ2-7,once,CASSPLAGSYEQYF,TGTGCCAGTAGCCCCCTAGCGGGCAGCTACGAGCAGTACTTC
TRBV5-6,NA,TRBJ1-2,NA,CASSLLTVKDGYTF,TGTGCCAGCAGCTTACTGACGGTAAAGGATGGCTACACCTTC
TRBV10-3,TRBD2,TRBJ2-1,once,CAISGAGGVSYNEQFF,TGTGCCATCAGTGGAGCGGGAGGAGTATCCTACAATGAGCAGTTCTTC
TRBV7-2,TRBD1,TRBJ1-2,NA,CASSQFPAGQGNGYTF,TGTGCCAGCAGCCAATTCCCTGCGGGACAGGGTAACGGCTACACCTTC
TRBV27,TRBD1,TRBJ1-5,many,CASSLRTGGSTQHF,TGTGCCAGCAGTTTAAGGACAGGGGGGTCGACTCAGCATTTT
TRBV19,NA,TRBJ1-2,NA,CASTLGGLGYTF,TGTGCCAGTACCCTCGGGGGGCTTGGCTACACCTTC
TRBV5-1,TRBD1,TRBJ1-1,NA,CASSWRNPDRGGGLDTEAFF,TGTGCCAGCAGCTGGAGGAACCCGGACAGGGGTGGGGGTCTGGACACTGAAGCTTTCTTT
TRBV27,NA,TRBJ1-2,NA,CASSLSAGSFYGYTF,TGTGCCAGCAGTTTATCGGCAGGAAGTTTCTATGGCTACACCTTC
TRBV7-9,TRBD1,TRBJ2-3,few,CASSSTGGGGTDTQYF,TGTGCCAGCAGCTCTACAGGGGGCGGGGGCACAGATACGCAGTATTTT
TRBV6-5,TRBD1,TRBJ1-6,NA,CASSTGDNSPLHF,TGTGCCAGCAGTACAGGGGATAATTCACCCCTCCACTTT
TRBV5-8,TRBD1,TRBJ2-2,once,CASSLKRDSLNTGELFF,TGTGCCAGCAGCTTAAAAAGGGACAGTCTGAACACCGGGGAGCTGTTTTTT
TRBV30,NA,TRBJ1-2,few,CASGGGGYGYTF,TGTGCCTCCGGAGGCGGGGGATATGGCTACACCTTC
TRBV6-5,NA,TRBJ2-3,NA,CASSSHGTPTVDTQYF,TGTGCCAGCAGTTCCCACGGGACTCCGACAGTAGATACGCAGTATTTT
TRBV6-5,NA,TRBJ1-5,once,CASSEVVTGQPQHF,TGTGCCAGCAGTGAGGTCGTGACGGGGCAGCCCCAGCATTTT
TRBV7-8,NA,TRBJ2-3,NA,CASSSQGQSTDTQYF,TGTGCCAGCAGCTCGCAAGGGCAGAGCACAGATACGCAGTATTTT
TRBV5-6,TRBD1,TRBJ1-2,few,CASKRTGGDGYTF,TGTGCCAGCAAAAGGACAGGGGGAGATGGCTACACCTTC
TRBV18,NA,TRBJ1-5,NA,CASSPASGRPQHF,TGTGCCAGCTCCCCGGCCAGTGGCCGGCCCCAGCATTTT
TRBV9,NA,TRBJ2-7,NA,CASSVGQGPSYEQYF,TGTGCCAGCAGCGTCGGCCAGGGGCCTTCCTACGAGCAGTACTTC
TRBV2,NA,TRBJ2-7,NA,CASRGDDRNYEQYF,TGTGCCAGCAGGGGGGACGACAGGAACTACGAGCAGTACTTC
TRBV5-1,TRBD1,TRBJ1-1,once,CASSLRTGERSTEAFF,TGCGCCAGCAGCTTGCGGACAGGGGAGAGGAGCACTGAAGCTTTCTTT
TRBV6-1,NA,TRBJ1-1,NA,CASSENRRTEAFF,TGTGCCAGCAGTGAAAATAGGCGGACTGAAGCTTTCTTT
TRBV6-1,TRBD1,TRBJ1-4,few,CASRKDRVEKLFF,TGTGCCAGCAGGAAGGACAGGGTTGAAAAACTGTTTTTT
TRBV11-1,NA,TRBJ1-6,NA,CASSSREGMDSPLHF,TGTGCCAGCAGCTCAAGGGAGGGGATGGATTCACCCCTCCACTTT
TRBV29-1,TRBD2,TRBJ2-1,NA,CSVDGGGPNEQFF,TGCAGCGTTGACGGGGGGGGCCCCAATGAGCAGTTCTTC